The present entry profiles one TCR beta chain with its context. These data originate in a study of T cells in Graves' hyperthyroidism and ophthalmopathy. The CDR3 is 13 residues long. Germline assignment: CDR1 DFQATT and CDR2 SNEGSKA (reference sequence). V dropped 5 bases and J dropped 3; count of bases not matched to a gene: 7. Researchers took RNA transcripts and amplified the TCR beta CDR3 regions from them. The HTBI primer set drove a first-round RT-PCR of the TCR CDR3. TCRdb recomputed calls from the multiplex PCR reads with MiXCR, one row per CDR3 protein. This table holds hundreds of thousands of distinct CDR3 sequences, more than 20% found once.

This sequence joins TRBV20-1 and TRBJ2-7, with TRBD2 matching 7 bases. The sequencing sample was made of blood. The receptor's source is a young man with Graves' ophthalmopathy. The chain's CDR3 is CSAPSGTHYEQYF. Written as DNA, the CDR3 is TGCAGTGCTCCAAGCGGGACCCACTACGAGCAGTACTTC.